A single sample gave rise to the 2 T cell receptor beta chains below, sequenced in a study of beta chain features in type 1 diabetes. Investigators reverse transcribed all isolated RNA, so they sequenced expressed TCRB transcripts. Repertoires were generated with immunoSEQ multiplex PCR, while TCRdb's copy carries only in-frame clones and drops some. In the table there are about 700,000 clones, around an eighth of which are singletons. Regarding the study as a whole: TCRB CDR3s from Type 1 diabetes patients were moderately but significantly shorter in all four CD4+ subsets.

Their specific antigens are unknown. The sample was naive CD4+ T cells from blood. Every receptor here comes from a man aged 18 to 30 with type 1 diabetes.

This chain joins TRBV5-6 and TRBJ2-3; D not certain. V shed 1 base and J shed 1 base, with 10 bases lying between them. This CDR3 region has 15 residues. Germline V gene data show CDR1 as SGHDT and CDR2 as YYEEEE. The DNA of the CDR3 is TGTGCCAGCAGCTTGCTAGGTACTGGCACAGATACGCAGTATTTT. Translation: CASSLLGTGTDTQYF.

This clone has a handful of counts. This chain uses TRBV18 with TRBJ2-2; TRBD2 might be the D (6 bases). The V gene's germline CDR1 is KGHSH and CDR2 LQKENI. The CDR3 has 15 residues. V was cut by 1 base and J by 3 bases, with 9 bases left in between. The CDR3 region has the DNA TGTGCCAGCTCACCACGCGGAGGGGACACCGGGGAGCTGTTTTTT. Amino acids: CASSPRGGDTGELFF.